The clone carrying this TCR beta chain turned up a few times. Its antigen is not known. Given a much more abundant clone one base away, this may be a read error. Amplified TCR beta CDR3 regions derived from RNA transcripts. First-round RT-PCR targeting the TCR CDR3 was performed with the HTBI primer set. MiXCR was run by TCRdb on the multiplex PCR reads, yielding one entry per CDR3 protein. Of some 580,000 distinct CDR3 sequences in the sample, about a sixth were seen once. Germline assignment: CDR1 MNHGY and CDR2 SVAAGI. The CDR3 spans 17 residues. The J segment lost 2 bases and the V segment lost 3 bases, leaving 8 bases of the junction unmatched. The data are from a study of T cells in Graves' hyperthyroidism and ophthalmopathy. Study details: Initial diagnosis, before any treatment, was when peripheral blood was collected. General study results and limits: In the blood, most expanded thyroid clonotypes above 0.001 appeared as well.

The sequence was obtained from a woman aged 40 to 50 with Graves' ophthalmopathy. Sequenced input: blood. This chain joins TRBV6-9 and TRBJ2-1; 9 bases line up with TRBD2. The CDR3 reads CASSYYRSGGPYNEQFF. DNA for the CDR3: TGTGCCAGCAGTTACTATCGGAGCGGGGGGCCCTACAATGAGCAGTTCTTC.